The rows below give T cell receptor beta chains drawn from one sample of a study of Ad26.COV2.S vaccination and SARS-CoV-2 variants. Here immunoSEQ multiplex PCR was the method, and the copy in TCRdb shows in-frame clones only, minus some. The data contain 300,000 to 400,000 clones, about nine tenths of them singletons. This specimen was peripheral blood, taken in a trial of Ad26.COV2.S vaccine versus placebo. Receptors were obtained from a person between 18 and 65 years old who received the Ad26.COV2.S COVID-19 vaccine or a placebo. Both conserved end residues are part of each CDR3. D genes are given only for firm matches. Only part of the rows carry a size: once, few, many, or a class if the clone is expanded.

TRBV5-6	TRBJ1-4	TRBD1	.	TGTGCCAGCAGCTCCGAGGACAGGGCAGGTGAAAAACTGTTTTTT	CASSSEDRAGEKLFF
TRBV29-1	TRBJ1-5	.	once	TGCAGCGTAGGGGGAGGGAAGAATCAGCCCCAGCATTTT	CSVGGGKNQPQHF
TRBV19	TRBJ2-3	.	.	TGTGCCAGTAGTCTAGAAGGCAGTAGCACAGATACGCAGTATTTT	CASSLEGSSTDTQYF
TRBV9	TRBJ2-3	TRBD2	.	TGTGCCAGCAGCGTAGCTACGGGGAGGCAGGGAGGGATCACAGATACGCAGTATTTT	CASSVATGRQGGITDTQYF
TRBV5-6	TRBJ2-3	.	.	TGTGCCAGCAGCTTGCTAGGGACAGATACGCAGTATTTT	CASSLLGTDTQYF
TRBV4-1	TRBJ2-1	.	.	TGCGCCAGCAGCCACACCGAGGGGGTTGAGCAGTTCTTC	CASSHTEGVEQFF
TRBV9	TRBJ2-7	.	.	TGTGCCAGCAGCGTAGGGGACTCCTCCTACGAGCAGTACTTC	CASSVGDSSYEQYF
TRBV7-9	TRBJ1-4	.	.	TGTGCCAGCAGCTTAGCGCAGATAGCAACTAATGAAAAACTGTTTTTT	CASSLAQIATNEKLFF
TRBV4-1	TRBJ2-5	.	.	TGCGCCAGCAGCCAAGTAGGGGGAATGGTAGAGACCCAGTACTTC	CASSQVGGMVETQYF
TRBV3-1/TRBV3-2	TRBJ2-5	.	.	TGTGCCAGCTGGGAGCGGAGGGTCGAGACCCAGTACTTC	CASWERRVETQYF
TRBV6-5	TRBJ1-5	.	.	TGTGCCAGCGCATTTGACGGTCGCAATCAGCCCCAGCATTTT	CASAFDGRNQPQHF
TRBV19	TRBJ1-1	TRBD1	.	TGTGCCAGTAGTGCCGCACAGGGGGTAACGGCTTTCTTT	CASSAAQGVTAFF
TRBV7-2	TRBJ2-7	.	.	TGTGCCAGCAGCTTGATTTGGGACTCCGAGATCTACGAGCAGTACTTC	CASSLIWDSEIYEQYF
TRBV30	TRBJ1-4	TRBD1	.	TGTGCCTGGAGTACGCTCCGGGACAGGGGTGAAAAACTGTTTTTT	CAWSTLRDRGEKLFF
TRBV5-3	TRBJ1-1	.	.	TGTGCCAGAAGCTTACACACTGAAGCTTTCTTT	CARSLHTEAFF
TRBV9	TRBJ2-5	.	.	TGTGCCAGCAGCGTAGGAGGCAGGGAGCAGACCCAGTACTTC	CASSVGGREQTQYF
TRBV27	TRBJ1-5	TRBD1	.	TGTGCCAGCCAGAAAGGCGGCAGGGGGCCGGTTCAGCCCCAGCATTTT	CASQKGGRGPVQPQHF
TRBV12-3/TRBV12-4	TRBJ2-3	TRBD2	.	TGTGCCAGCAGTGCCGGGGGGGATACGCAGTATTTT	CASSAGGDTQYF
TRBV29-1	TRBJ1-1	.	.	TGCAGCGTGCGAAGAGTTCTGGGGGGTGAAGCTTTCTTT	CSVRRVLGGEAFF
TRBV5-4	TRBJ1-3	.	.	TGTGCCAGCAGCTCGGATTACGTCGGAAACACCATATATTTT	CASSSDYVGNTIYF
TRBV30	TRBJ1-2	.	once	TGTGCCTGGAGTGTACCGGGAGGCTGGGGCTACACCTTC	CAWSVPGGWGYTF
TRBV5-4	TRBJ2-5	TRBD1	.	TGTGCCAGCAGCTTGGCCCCCTTCACCTCCGGGACAGGGACCCGGGAGACCCAGTACTTC	CASSLAPFTSGTGTRETQYF
TRBV7-9	TRBJ1-1	TRBD1	.	TGTGCCAGCAGCCCTACAGGGGGGGGTTGGAACACTGAAGCTTTCTTT	CASSPTGGGWNTEAFF
TRBV5-1	TRBJ2-1	TRBD2	.	TGCGCCAGCAGCCGGGGGGGATACAATGAGCAGTTCTTC	CASSRGGYNEQFF
TRBV7-6	TRBJ2-1	.	.	TGTGCCAGCAGCTTACAGAGCAATGAGCAGTTCTTC	CASSLQSNEQFF
TRBV4-2	TRBJ1-5	.	.	TGTGCCAGCAGCCAAGATACGGGTGGTCAGCCCCAGCATTTT	CASSQDTGGQPQHF
TRBV7-8	TRBJ2-7	TRBD1	once	TGTGCCAGCAGCTTATCCGACAGGGGGATCTACGAGCAGTACTTC	CASSLSDRGIYEQYF
TRBV7-6	TRBJ1-2	TRBD1	.	TGTGCCAGCAGCTCTTGGCCGGGACAGGGGGCGGCGGAGGGCTACACCTTC	CASSSWPGQGAAEGYTF
TRBV13	TRBJ2-7	TRBD1	.	TGTGCCAGCAGCTCCCGGGACAGGGGGAACTCCTACGAGCAGTACTTC	CASSSRDRGNSYEQYF
TRBV6-5	TRBJ1-1	TRBD1	.	TGTGCCAGCAGTCCGGGACAGGGGGTTGGCACTGAAGCTTTCTTT	CASSPGQGVGTEAFF
TRBV20-1	TRBJ2-3	.	.	TGCAGTGCTAGTTTCGTAGCGTTGGGGACAGATACGCAGTATTTT	CSASFVALGTDTQYF
TRBV19	TRBJ1-3	.	many	TGTGCCAGTAGTATTCCAGGAAACACCATATATTTT	CASSIPGNTIYF
TRBV30	TRBJ1-1	.	once	TGTGCCTGGAGTCCAAGCATGAACACTGAAGCTTTCTTT	CAWSPSMNTEAFF
TRBV20-1	TRBJ1-3	.	.	TGCAGTGCTCCAAGGGATTTCACCATATATTTT	CSAPRDFTIYF
TRBV3-1/TRBV3-2	TRBJ1-2	.	.	TGTGCCAGCAGCCGAAGGGCGGATAACTATGGCTACACCTTC	CASSRRADNYGYTF
TRBV6-2/TRBV6-3	TRBJ1-6	.	.	TGTGCCAGCAGTTACCCTCCTCGAGGGAATTCACCCCTCCACTTT	CASSYPPRGNSPLHF
TRBV13	TRBJ2-7	TRBD2	.	TGTGCCAGCAGCTCCGGAGCGGGGGGGCTTTACGAGCAGTACTTC	CASSSGAGGLYEQYF
TRBV21-1	TRBJ2-5	.	.	TGTGCCAGCAGCAAAATACTCCAAGAGACCCAGTACTTC	CASSKILQETQYF
TRBV7-7	TRBJ2-2	.	few	TGTGCTAGCAGCCCTTGGCGGACGAACACCGGGGAGCTGTTTTTT	CASSPWRTNTGELFF
TRBV19	TRBJ1-2	.	.	TGTGCCAGTAGTACCAGACAGAGAGCTAACTATGGCTACACCTTC	CASSTRQRANYGYTF
TRBV29-1	TRBJ2-1	.	.	TGCAGCGTTGAGGCCTGGGGGGTATACAATGAGCAGTTCTTC	CSVEAWGVYNEQFF
TRBV9	TRBJ2-1	TRBD2	.	TGTGCCAGCAGCGTAGGGGTAGCGGGGAACAATGAGCAGTTCTTC	CASSVGVAGNNEQFF
TRBV15	TRBJ2-3	.	.	TGTGCCACCAGCTTTCCCCCTCAGGGTGTCGACACAGATACGCAGTATTTT	CATSFPPQGVDTDTQYF
TRBV11-2	TRBJ2-3	TRBD2	.	TGTGCCAGCAGCTTAGATCGACTAGCTAACTATTTCACAGATACGCAGTATTTT	CASSLDRLANYFTDTQYF
TRBV18	TRBJ1-2	TRBD1	.	TGTGCCAGCTCACCTCGGACAGGGGGCGCCTCTGGCTACACCTTC	CASSPRTGGASGYTF
TRBV7-9	TRBJ2-7	TRBD2	.	TGTGCCAGCAGCTTAAGAGTCGGCGGGGGAGGGAGCGAGCAGTACTTC	CASSLRVGGGGSEQYF
TRBV9	TRBJ2-7	.	.	TGTGCCAGCAGCTCCTCAGCCATCTCCTACGAGCAGTACTTC	CASSSSAISYEQYF
TRBV29-1	TRBJ1-1	.	.	TGCAGCGCAAGATATTCAGGGAAAGGTGGGGCCACTGAAGCTTTCTTT	CSARYSGKGGATEAFF
TRBV12-5	TRBJ1-2	TRBD1	.	TGTGCTAGTGGCGCTGGGACAGACGGACTCGGCTACACCTTC	CASGAGTDGLGYTF
TRBV30	TRBJ2-2	.	.	TGTGCCTGGAGGACCTCAAGGGGAGTCGGGGAGCTGTTTTTT	CAWRTSRGVGELFF
TRBV3-1/TRBV3-2	TRBJ1-2	TRBD1	.	TGTGCCAGCACCCCTACAGGGGACTATGGCTACACCTTC	CASTPTGDYGYTF
TRBV5-1	TRBJ2-1	.	once	TGCGCCAGCAGCTTCGAATACAATGAGCAGTTCTTC	CASSFEYNEQFF
TRBV6-5	TRBJ2-3	.	.	TGTGCCAGCAGTTCGAAGGGGGGATATGATACGCAGTATTTT	CASSSKGGYDTQYF
TRBV18	TRBJ1-1	.	.	TGTGCCAGCTCACCCGTCGGTCCGGGTTTCGCTGAAGCTTTCTTT	CASSPVGPGFAEAFF
TRBV27	TRBJ2-7	.	.	TGTGCCAGCAGTTTGGGGGTTTACTACGAGCAGTACTTC	CASSLGVYYEQYF